A selection of T cell receptor beta chains follows, all from one sample in a study of beta chain features in type 1 diabetes. Using immunoSEQ multiplex PCR, the repertoire was profiled, and TCRdb retains in-frame clones only, with some absent. The sample carries approximately 300,000 clones, approximately 11% recorded once. Sequencing input: naive CD4+ T cells from blood. Every receptor here comes from a woman in her thirties in good health. Each CDR3 is given with its conserved first and last residue. A D gene is named only where the DNA matches it firmly. The size entry is marked missing in some rows and otherwise reads once, few, many or a size class.

V: TRBV30
size: few
J: TRBJ2-2
D: NA
DNA: TGTGCCGGCCCAAGGGGCGCGAACACCGGGGAGCTGTTTTTT
CDR3: CAGPRGANTGELFF

V: TRBV19
size: few
J: TRBJ2-1
D: NA
DNA: TGTGCCAGTAGACTAGCTGGACGGAATGAGCAGTTCTTC
CDR3: CASRLAGRNEQFF

V: TRBV6-1
size: few
J: TRBJ2-3
D: TRBD1
DNA: TGTGCCAGCAGTAGGCCCGGGACAGCATCAGATACGCAGTATTTT
CDR3: CASSRPGTASDTQYF

V: TRBV6-5
size: few
J: TRBJ1-1
D: NA
DNA: TGTGCCAGCACCCCATTCGGGGGGCCTGAAGCTTTCTTT
CDR3: CASTPFGGPEAFF

V: TRBV21-1
size: few
J: TRBJ2-7
D: NA
DNA: TGTGCCAGCAGCAGACGCTGGCCGCGGCAATGCTCCTACGAGCAGTACTTC
CDR3: CASSRRWPRQCSYEQYF

V: TRBV14
size: NA
J: TRBJ1-1
D: NA
DNA: TGTGCCAGCAGCCCCCCCGTGAACACTGAAGCTTTCTTT
CDR3: CASSPPVNTEAFF

V: TRBV5-4
size: few
J: TRBJ2-1
D: TRBD2
DNA: TGTGCCAGCAGCTTGGTAACTAGCGGGTACAATGAGCAGTTCTTC
CDR3: CASSLVTSGYNEQFF

V: TRBV6-6
size: NA
J: TRBJ2-7
D: NA
DNA: TGTGCCATCAGTCCGGGGGCCTACGAGCAGTACTTC
CDR3: CAISPGAYEQYF

V: TRBV14
size: few
J: TRBJ2-2
D: NA
DNA: TGTGCCAGCAGCCCACGACCAGGGCCCATCACCGGGGAGCTGTTTTTT
CDR3: CASSPRPGPITGELFF

V: TRBV7-3
size: few
J: TRBJ1-5
D: TRBD1
DNA: TGTGCCAGCAGTCTCACAGGGGAAAGTGGGCCCCAGCATTTT
CDR3: CASSLTGESGPQHF

V: TRBV14
size: few
J: TRBJ2-3
D: NA
DNA: TGTGCCAGCAGCAACCTAGCGACAGATACGCAGTATTTT
CDR3: CASSNLATDTQYF

V: TRBV28
size: few
J: TRBJ1-2
D: NA
DNA: TGTGCCAGCAGTTTGGGACTCACCTATGGCTACACCTTC
CDR3: CASSLGLTYGYTF

V: TRBV25-1
size: NA
J: TRBJ2-2
D: NA
DNA: TGTGCCAGCAGTGAGTCAGGGAACACCGGGGAGCTGTTTTTT
CDR3: CASSESGNTGELFF

V: TRBV6-5
size: few
J: TRBJ2-2
D: TRBD1
DNA: TGTGCCAGCAGTTTCGACAGGGTGAACACCGGGGAGCTGTTTTTT
CDR3: CASSFDRVNTGELFF

V: TRBV7-2
size: NA
J: TRBJ2-3
D: TRBD1
DNA: TGTGCCAGCAGCTCCATCCCCGGGACAGGTAGCACAGATACGCAGTATTTT
CDR3: CASSSIPGTGSTDTQYF

V: TRBV9
size: few
J: TRBJ2-1
D: TRBD2
DNA: TGTGCCAGCAGCGTAGGACTAGCGGGAGAGGTCTATGAGCAGTTCTTC
CDR3: CASSVGLAGEVYEQFF

V: TRBV29-1
size: few
J: TRBJ2-3
D: TRBD2
DNA: TGCAGCGTGATAGCGGGGGGCACAGATACGCAGTATTTT
CDR3: CSVIAGGTDTQYF

V: TRBV19
size: NA
J: TRBJ1-2
D: NA
DNA: TGTGCCAGTAGCCCGACAGATAACTATGGCTACACCTTC
CDR3: CASSPTDNYGYTF

V: TRBV6-5
size: few
J: TRBJ2-3
D: NA
DNA: TGTGCCAGCAGTTACTCGGGGCTTTCCCGCACAGATACGCAGTATTTT
CDR3: CASSYSGLSRTDTQYF

V: TRBV19
size: NA
J: TRBJ2-1
D: TRBD2
DNA: TGTGCCAGTAGCTCTGGGACTAGCGGGAGTCTGTTTGAGCAGTTCTTC
CDR3: CASSSGTSGSLFEQFF

V: TRBV30
size: NA
J: TRBJ1-4
D: TRBD1
DNA: TGTGCCTGGAGTGCAGGGGGTAATGAAAAACTGTTTTTT
CDR3: CAWSAGGNEKLFF

V: TRBV2
size: few
J: TRBJ2-2
D: NA
DNA: TGTGCCAGCAGGGTCCTAAACTTAGGAGTAAGCACCGGGGAGCTGTTTTTT
CDR3: CASRVLNLGVSTGELFF

V: TRBV13
size: NA
J: TRBJ2-1
D: NA
DNA: TGTGCCAGCAGCCGGGACTGGCACAATGAGCAGTTCTTC
CDR3: CASSRDWHNEQFF

V: TRBV13
size: NA
J: TRBJ2-1
D: NA
DNA: TGTGCCAGCAGCTATGCCGTCCGTGAGACTAGAGACAATGAGCAGTTCTTC
CDR3: CASSYAVRETRDNEQFF

V: TRBV19
size: few
J: TRBJ1-5
D: TRBD1
DNA: TGTGCCAGTATAGGGACAGGTAGTGGTAATCAGCCCCAGCATTTT
CDR3: CASIGTGSGNQPQHF

V: TRBV18
size: few
J: TRBJ1-1
D: TRBD1
DNA: TGTGCCAGCTCACCGATCTTCGACAGGGTCGACACTGAAGCTTTCTTT
CDR3: CASSPIFDRVDTEAFF

V: TRBV4-3
size: NA
J: TRBJ2-6
D: TRBD1
DNA: TGCGCCAGTCACAATTCAGGGGGCGCCGGTGGGGCCAACGTCCTGACTTTC
CDR3: CASHNSGGAGGANVLTF

V: TRBV18
size: NA
J: TRBJ2-5
D: TRBD2
DNA: TGTGCCAGCTCACCAAAGGCTAGCGGGATCGAGACCCAGTACTTC
CDR3: CASSPKASGIETQYF

V: TRBV19
size: NA
J: TRBJ2-1
D: NA
DNA: TGTGCCAGTAGGGCAGCGGGCAATGAGCAGTTCTTC
CDR3: CASRAAGNEQFF

V: TRBV7-2
size: few
J: TRBJ2-3
D: TRBD1
DNA: TGTGCCAGCAGCTTACGGACAGGGCACCGGGATACGCAGTATTTT
CDR3: CASSLRTGHRDTQYF

V: TRBV4-3
size: many
J: TRBJ1-2
D: NA
DNA: TGCGCCAGCAGCCAAGTAGCTTCGGCTGGCTACACCTTC
CDR3: CASSQVASAGYTF

V: TRBV29-1
size: few
J: TRBJ2-7
D: NA
DNA: TGCAGCGTTGGTCCTAGCAGCTACGAGCAGTACTTC
CDR3: CSVGPSSYEQYF

V: TRBV2
size: NA
J: TRBJ1-2
D: NA
DNA: TGTGCCAGCCTACTTCGGTTTCTATCCGGCTACACCTTC
CDR3: CASLLRFLSGYTF

V: TRBV25-1
size: NA
J: TRBJ2-7
D: NA
DNA: TGTGCCAGCAGTGAATCTGGGCGTAAAACCTACGAGCAGTACTTC
CDR3: CASSESGRKTYEQYF

V: TRBV29-1
size: few
J: TRBJ2-1
D: TRBD1
DNA: TGCAGCGTTGTACGGACAGGAGGCTCCTACAATGAGCAGTTCTTC
CDR3: CSVVRTGGSYNEQFF

V: TRBV7-9
size: few
J: TRBJ2-3
D: TRBD2
DNA: TGTGCCAGCAGCTCTAATCTAGCGGCAGATACGCAGTATTTT
CDR3: CASSSNLAADTQYF

V: TRBV7-9
size: few
J: TRBJ2-7
D: NA
DNA: TGTGCCAGCAGCCTGGTCCCAGGGCCCCTCTACGAGCAGTACTTC
CDR3: CASSLVPGPLYEQYF

V: TRBV18
size: few
J: TRBJ2-7
D: TRBD2
DNA: TGTGCCAGCTCACCCCGACTAGCGGGCCGCCGTAATTCCTACGAGCAGTACTTC
CDR3: CASSPRLAGRRNSYEQYF

V: TRBV4-3
size: few
J: TRBJ2-1
D: TRBD2
DNA: TGCGCCAGCAGCCGACTAGCGGGGCACTCCTACAATGAGCAGTTCTTC
CDR3: CASSRLAGHSYNEQFF

V: TRBV15
size: NA
J: TRBJ2-1
D: NA
DNA: TGTGCCACCAGCAGAGCCACAGGTGGGTTTTATGAGCAGTTCTTC
CDR3: CATSRATGGFYEQFF

V: TRBV2
size: few
J: TRBJ2-7
D: NA
DNA: TGTGCCAGCAGTTCGGAAAAAGGCGGGTACGAGCAGTACTTC
CDR3: CASSSEKGGYEQYF

V: TRBV6-1
size: NA
J: TRBJ2-3
D: TRBD1
DNA: TGTGCCATCACAAATGGACAGGGCCTCACAGATACGCAGTATTTT
CDR3: CAITNGQGLTDTQYF

V: TRBV2
size: NA
J: TRBJ1-1
D: NA
DNA: TGTGCCAGCAGTAAGAGACAGTTAAACACTGAAGCTTTCTTT
CDR3: CASSKRQLNTEAFF

V: TRBV29-1
size: NA
J: TRBJ2-3
D: NA
DNA: TGCAGCTGGTCCTACACAGATACGCAGTATTTT
CDR3: CSWSYTDTQYF

V: TRBV7-2
size: few
J: TRBJ2-1
D: TRBD2
DNA: TGTGCCAGCAGCTTAGTAGCGGGAGCCCGTGAGCAGTTCTTC
CDR3: CASSLVAGAREQFF

V: TRBV30
size: few
J: TRBJ2-5
D: NA
DNA: TGTGCCTGGAGTCCGTTAGAGACCCAGTACTTC
CDR3: CAWSPLETQYF

V: TRBV30
size: NA
J: TRBJ1-3
D: NA
DNA: TGTGCCTGGAGAGGTCGGACTGTTTTTTCTGGAAACACCATATATTTT
CDR3: CAWRGRTVFSGNTIYF

V: TRBV11-2
size: NA
J: TRBJ1-1
D: TRBD1
DNA: TGTGCCAGCAGTACCGACAGGGGTGAAGCTTTCTTT
CDR3: CASSTDRGEAFF

V: TRBV5-1
size: few
J: TRBJ2-7
D: NA
DNA: TGCGCCAGCAGCCCGAGGTCGACCTACGAGCAGTACTTC
CDR3: CASSPRSTYEQYF

V: TRBV4-3
size: few
J: TRBJ2-1
D: NA
DNA: TGCGCCAGCAGCCAAGACCATTTTGGCAACAATGAGCAGTTCTTC
CDR3: CASSQDHFGNNEQFF

V: TRBV7-2
size: few
J: TRBJ2-5
D: NA
DNA: TGTGCCAGCAGCTTAGACAGTCAAGAGACCCAGTACTTC
CDR3: CASSLDSQETQYF

V: TRBV29-1
size: few
J: TRBJ1-2
D: NA
DNA: TGCAGCGTTGTTCGGACACCCGTTGACGGCTACACCTTC
CDR3: CSVVRTPVDGYTF

V: TRBV6-6
size: few
J: TRBJ2-5
D: TRBD2
DNA: TGTGCCAGCAGTTACTCCGGACTAGGCGGGGAGACCCAGTACTTC
CDR3: CASSYSGLGGETQYF

V: TRBV28
size: few
J: TRBJ1-1
D: TRBD1
DNA: TGTGCCAGCAGACCCGGACAGGGTTCTGAAGCTTTCTTT
CDR3: CASRPGQGSEAFF

V: TRBV5-1
size: few
J: TRBJ2-4
D: NA
DNA: TGCGCCAGCAGCGGTACAGCCCAAAACATTCAGTACTTC
CDR3: CASSGTAQNIQYF

V: TRBV4-3
size: NA
J: TRBJ2-1
D: TRBD2
DNA: TGCGCCAGCAGCCAAGAGTTACTGAGCGGGAGGGGTGAGCAGTTCTTC
CDR3: CASSQELLSGRGEQFF

V: TRBV28
size: NA
J: TRBJ2-1
D: TRBD2
DNA: TGTGCCAGCAGAACCCGTGGACTAGCGGGTAACAATGAGCAGTTCTTC
CDR3: CASRTRGLAGNNEQFF

V: TRBV9
size: NA
J: TRBJ2-6
D: NA
DNA: TGTGCCAGCAGCGCGCGACAGCTAAACTCTGGGGCCAACGTCCTGACTTTC
CDR3: CASSARQLNSGANVLTF

V: TRBV21-1
size: few
J: TRBJ2-3
D: NA
DNA: TGTGCCAGCCTAGGGACTAGGCAAATCACAGATACGCAGTATTTT
CDR3: CASLGTRQITDTQYF

V: TRBV19
size: NA
J: TRBJ2-5
D: NA
DNA: TGTGCCAGTAGTCCGGGACTCCTACTCCAAGAGACCCAGTACTTC
CDR3: CASSPGLLLQETQYF